This T cell receptor beta chain comes out of a study of blood T cell repertoires in COVID-19. In the study's own analysis: Quantification of nucleated cells was approximated via reference gene primer amplification. The repertoire was sequenced with immunoSEQ multiplex PCR; TCRdb's copy has only in-frame clones and lacks some. Clone size and the V and J calls come from that table; the DNA yielded D and trimming. The sample lists just over 300,000 clones; 87% were seen once. Remarks on this clone: Other DNA sequences in this sample translate to the same CDR3.

Germline assignment: CDR1 SGHRS and CDR2 YFSETQ. This CDR3 is 14 amino acids long. Between the trimmed V and J ends, which lost 0 bases and 2 bases, there was a span of 8 bases. The source material was PBMCs or T cells enriched from blood (not recorded which). The gene calls are TRBV5-1 and TRBJ2-5; tentatively, D is TRBD2 (6 bases). This TCR came from a woman aged 18-35 years who had recovered from COVID-19. The CDR3 bases are TGCGCCAGCAGCTTGGGGCTAGCGCAAGAGACCCAGTACTTC. Protein product: CASSLGLAQETQYF.